This T cell receptor beta chain was sequenced in a study of cytomegalovirus exposure and HLA in healthy donors. Study findings and constraints: TCR beta sequences reportedly predicted most subjects' HLA-A and HLA-B alleles accurately. HLA restriction was apparent for most CMV-associated TCR beta chains in a later analysis. Clonal expansion was found to be greater in HLA-associated TCR beta chains than in equally common others in a later analysis. Trimming of TCR beta V- and J-genes showed a link, identified in a later analysis, to a missense DCLRE1C variant.

Germline lookup yields CDR1 MNHEY and CDR2 SVGAGI. The CDR3 is made up of 13 amino acids. V was trimmed by 8 bases and J by 7 bases, leaving 17 bases between them. A word on this clone: The target antigen is unknown.

Vbeta (60) and Jbeta (13) primers were used in the PCR. The method was immunoSEQ multiplex PCR; TCRdb's version includes in-frame clones alone and lacks a portion of them. The data show around 160,000 clones, around two thirds seen once. The sequence came from a man in his fifties in good health and CMV-seronegative. This rearrangement joins TRBV6-5 to TRBJ1-2; maybe TRBD1 (6 bases). The sample comprised PBMCs. As DNA, the CDR3 is TGTGCCAGCCGCGGCAGGGGCTCTTCTGGCTACACCTTC. Protein: CASRGRGSSGYTF.